This section outlines one T cell receptor beta chain sequence together with its context. This entry is derived from a study of T cell responses to AZD1222 COVID-19 vaccine. TCRdb's table, derived via immunoSEQ multiplex PCR, lists solely in-frame clones and lacks some. Of 100,000 to 120,000 clones listed, 87% are singletons. The sequence derives from an adult in good health. The source material was peripheral blood, sampled on day 0 of AZD1222 vaccination.

This CDR3 reads CAWSVTGSNEKLFF. CDR3 DNA: TGTGCCTGGAGTGTTACAGGGTCTAATGAAAAACTGTTTTTT. V usage is TRBV30 and J usage is TRBJ1-4, with D maybe TRBD1 (6 bases). The CDR3 is 14 residues long. CDR1 GTSNPN and CDR2 SVGIG come from the germline V gene (reference sequence). Trimming removed 0 bases at V and 3 bases at J, with 8 bases between.